A single sample is the source of the 19 T cell receptor beta chains below, sequenced in a study of blood T cell repertoires in COVID-19. Assay: immunoSEQ multiplex PCR; the TCRdb copy retains only in-frame clones and omits some. There are around 130,000 clones in the sample; 70% to 85% occur only once, and roughly an eighth lies in the top ten. The source material was peripheral blood. These receptors came from an older woman with acute or convalescent COVID-19.

This sequence joins TRBV7-6 and TRBJ1-2, with D perhaps matching TRBD1 (6 bases). Trimming removed 1 base from V and 0 bases from J, with 15 bases in between. The V gene's germline CDR1 is SGHVS and CDR2 FNYEAQ. The CDR3 covers 17 residues. CDR3 nucleotide sequence: TGTGCCAGCAGCTTAGGCGAGGTGGGGGCGACTAACTATGGCTACACCTTC. Translation gives CASSLGEVGATNYGYTF.

V usage is TRBV7-3 and J usage is TRBJ2-1; 7 bases line up with TRBD1. V was clipped by 7 bases and J by 5 bases; unmatched bases: 8. The CDR3 loop spans 14 amino acids. Germline lookup yields CDR1 SGHTA and CDR2 FQGTGA. CDR3 coding DNA: TGTGCCAGCAAGAAAGGGGGCGCGGACAATGAGCAGTTCTTC. Residues: CASKKGGADNEQFF.

V gene TRBV19 combines with J gene TRBJ1-5; TRBD1 agrees at 9 bases. V was clipped by 3 bases and J by 7 bases; unmatched bases: 4. The CDR3 runs 14 residues. Germline V gene data show CDR1 as LNHDA and CDR2 as SQIVND (reference sequence). The CDR3 is CASSMSTGGQPQHF. The CDR3, as DNA: TGTGCCAGTAGTATGTCGACAGGGGGGCAGCCCCAGCATTTT.

This sequence joins TRBV14 and TRBJ1-5; possible D gene TRBD1, 6 bases. Trimming left V 0 bases short and J 6 bases short, with 6 bases between. Per the germline V gene, CDR1 is SGHDN and CDR2 is FVKESK. CDR3 length: 13 residues. The CDR3 region has the DNA TGTGCCAGCAGCCAAGAAGGGGGTCAGCCCCAGCATTTT. This codes for CASSQEGGQPQHF.

The genes are TRBV11-2 and TRBJ1-2; possible D gene TRBD1, 5 bases. Trimming cost V 5 bases and J 4 bases, with 11 bases left between them. This CDR3 is 13 amino acids long. From germline, CDR1 is SGHAT and CDR2 FQNNGV. This CDR3 is CASSPGGAYGYTF. As DNA, the CDR3 is TGTGCCAGCAGCCCCGGGGGAGCCTATGGCTACACCTTC.

J is TRBJ1-2 and V is TRBV10-2, with 9 bases aligning to TRBD1. This CDR3 has 17 amino acids. The V gene's germline CDR1 is WSHSY and CDR2 SAAADI. J was trimmed by 6 bases and V by 6 bases; bases with no gene match: 17. CDR3 nucleotides: TGCGCCAGCAGACGACGAACAGGGGGCGCTATCGCAGATGGCTACACCTTC. It encodes CASRRRTGGAIADGYTF.

V gene TRBV19 combines with J gene TRBJ1-1, with D unresolved. Trimming cost V 4 bases and J 0 bases, with 9 bases left between them. The CDR3 runs 14 residues. Germline CDR1 reads LNHDA; CDR2 reads SQIVND (reference sequence). The CDR3 DNA sequence: TGTGCCAGTAGTACCCAGTTCATGAACACTGAAGCTTTCTTT. Its translation is CASSTQFMNTEAFF. Full variable domain (missing parts from reference TRBV19 and TRBJ1-1): DGGITQSPKYLFRKEGQNVTLSCEQNLNHDAMYWYRQDPGQGLRLIYYSQIVNDFQKGDIAEGYSVSREKKESFPLTVTSAQKNPTAFYLCASSTQFMNTEAFFGQGTRLTVV.

The genes are TRBV5-1 and TRBJ2-7; 7 bases map to TRBD1. Per the germline V gene, CDR1 is SGHRS and CDR2 is YFSETQ. The CDR3 is 15 residues long. V dropped 0 bases and J dropped 2; count of bases not matched to a gene: 5. The DNA for the CDR3 is TGCGCCAGCAGCTTGGATTCCGGGACAGCCTACGAGCAGTACTTC. Amino acid sequence: CASSLDSGTAYEQYF. Looking up the rest from reference TRBV5-1 and TRBJ2-7 gives the full variable domain: KAGVTQTPRYLIKTRGQQVTLSCSPISGHRSVSWYQQTPGQGLQFLFEYFSETQRNKGNFPGRFSGRQFSNSRSEMNVSTLELGDSALYLCASSLDSGTAYEQYFGPGTRLTVT.

The chain recombines TRBV18 with TRBJ1-1; D possibly corresponds to TRBD1 (5 bases). The CDR3 is 13 residues long. Germline-derived CDR1 and CDR2 are KGHSH and LQKENI. V was clipped by 3 bases and J by 7 bases, with 12 bases between them. This CDR3 is CASSPPAGNEAFF. DNA of the CDR3: TGTGCCAGCTCACCGCCGGCAGGGAATGAAGCTTTCTTT. The variable domain in full, completed from reference TRBV18 and TRBJ1-1, reads NAGVMQNPRHLVRRRGQEARLRCSPMKGHSHVYWYRQLPEEGLKFMVYLQKENIIDESGMPKERFSAEFPKEGPSILRIQQVVRGDSAAYFCASSPPAGNEAFFGQGTRLTVV.

This chain uses TRBV2 with TRBJ1-2; the D gene is possibly TRBD1 (6 bases). This CDR3 spans 14 amino acids. V was clipped by 7 bases and J by 7 bases, with 19 bases between them. Germline CDR1 is SNHLY and CDR2 is FYNNEI. The DNA for the CDR3 is TGTGCCAGCATACGCACAGGGACCTTGGGTGGCTACACCTTC. Protein: CASIRTGTLGGYTF.

This chain connects TRBV18 to TRBJ1-1, with 11 positions matching TRBD1. Germline values: CDR1 KGHSH, CDR2 LQKENI. V lost 4 bases and J lost 3; bases outside the gene matches: 4. This CDR3 is built from 15 residues. CDR3 DNA sequence: TGTGCCAGCTCACGCGGACAGGGGGCGTACACTGAAGCTTTCTTT. Translation gives CASSRGQGAYTEAFF.

The gene calls are TRBV2 and TRBJ2-7, with 9 nucleotides matching TRBD1. The CDR3 is made up of 14 amino acids. Germline loops: CDR1 SNHLY, CDR2 FYNNEI. V lost 7 bases to trimming and J lost 4 bases; unmatched junction nucleotides: 8. The DNA of the CDR3 is TGTGCCAGCAAAGGGACAGGGCGGCTGTACGAGCAGTACTTC. Translation gives CASKGTGRLYEQYF.

This chain joins TRBV3-1 (or the pseudogene TRBV3-2) and TRBJ1-5, with D possibly TRBD1 on 6 matching bases. Germline V gene sequence: CDR1 LGHDT, CDR2 YNNKEL (reference sequence). V dropped 1 base and J dropped 3 bases, with 10 bases sitting between them. This CDR3 contains 15 residues. The CDR3 loop is CASSQGGGLNQPQHF. CDR3 nucleotide sequence: TGTGCCAGCAGCCAAGGGGGGGGCCTCAATCAGCCCCAGCATTTT.

The DNA of the CDR3 is TGTGCCAGCAGCCTGGGGGGGCTCAACTACGAGCAGTACTTC. It is translated as CASSLGGLNYEQYF. This sequence joins TRBV5-4 and TRBJ2-7, with TRBD2 as a possible D gene (7 bases). CDR1 is SGHNT, CDR2 YYREEE, per germline (reference sequence). The CDR3 has 14 residues. Trimming pared 4 bases from V and 3 bases from J, leaving 14 bases between.

This clone appeared a single time. The gene calls are TRBV3-1 (or the pseudogene TRBV3-2) and TRBJ1-2; tentatively, D is TRBD1 (5 bases). Germline loops: CDR1 LGHDT, CDR2 YNNKEL (reference sequence). V gave up 0 bases and J gave up 7 bases, with 12 bases separating them. The CDR3 has 14 residues. CDR3 sequence: CASSQDETRGGYTF. The CDR3 DNA follows: TGTGCCAGCAGCCAAGATGAAACAAGGGGTGGCTACACCTTC.

DNA for the CDR3: TGTGCCAGCAGTCCCAACCACAAGATCCTGAACACTGAAGCTTTCTTT. This translates into CASSPNHKILNTEAFF. The chain links TRBV28 to TRBJ1-1; no clear D gene. Per germline, CDR1 MDHEN and CDR2 SYDVKM. This CDR3 is built from 16 residues. V lost 5 bases to trimming and J lost 0 bases, with 16 bases between them.

This clone was recorded only once. The gene calls are TRBV3-1 (or the pseudogene TRBV3-2) and TRBJ2-7; 10 nucleotides match TRBD1. CDR3 length: 14 amino acids. Germline lookup yields CDR1 LGHDT and CDR2 YNNKEL (reference sequence). After removal of 4 bases from V and 7 bases from J, the junction contained 7 bases not matched to a gene. The DNA for the CDR3 is TGTGCCAGCAGCCCCGGGACAGGGGCGCGGGAGCAGTACTTC. This encodes CASSPGTGAREQYF.

The chain joins TRBV5-4 to TRBJ1-3; 7 nucleotides line up with TRBD1. Trimming removed 4 bases from V and 3 bases from J; junction bases left unmatched: 4. This CDR3 contains 14 residues. Germline CDR1 SGHNT, CDR2 YYREEE (reference sequence). The CDR3 DNA reads TGTGCCAGCAGCAAGGACAGGATTGGAAACACCATATATTTT. It translates to CASSKDRIGNTIYF. Full variable domain (missing parts from reference TRBV5-4 and TRBJ1-3): ETGVTQSPTHLIKTRGQQVTLRCSSQSGHNTVSWYQQALGQGPQFIFQYYREEENGRGNFPPRFSGLQFPNYSSELNVNALELDDSALYLCASSKDRIGNTIYFGEGSWLTVV.

The chain uses TRBV5-1 and TRBJ2-3; D remains ambiguous. The CDR3 is 12 amino acids. Germline V lookup: CDR1 SGHRS, CDR2 YFSETQ. The V end lost 5 bases, the J end lost 0 bases, and 4 bases lay between the germline ends. CDR3 sequence (DNA): TGCGCCAGCAGTTCAAGCACAGATACGCAGTATTTT. Protein: CASSSSTDTQYF.